Reported below is one T cell receptor (beta chain). Its matching antigen is unknown. These data are taken from a study of beta chain features in type 1 diabetes. The authors reverse transcribed all of the isolated RNA, so sequencing captured expressed TCRB transcripts. TCRdb keeps only in-frame clones here, not all; method: immunoSEQ multiplex PCR. The table lists around 360,000 clones, around 13% of them singletons. CDR1 is MGHRA and CDR2 is YSYEKL in the germline V gene. The CDR3 length is 18 residues. The V and J ends lost 3 bases and 3 bases, in that order; junction bases with no gene match: 13. Regarding the study as a whole: Sequencing of cDNA might inflate the share of cells that strongly express TCR. A moderate, significant TCRB CDR3 shortening appeared in type 1 diabetes across four CD4+ subsets.

The chain links TRBV4-1 to TRBJ1-2; 10 bases match TRBD1. The source of this sequence is a woman between 18 and 29 years old with type 1 diabetes. Sample: naive CD4+ T cells from blood. DNA for the CDR3: TGCGCCAGCAGCCAGGCCCGGGACAGGGGAGGTGCTGACTATGGCTACACCTTC. Protein: CASSQARDRGGADYGYTF.